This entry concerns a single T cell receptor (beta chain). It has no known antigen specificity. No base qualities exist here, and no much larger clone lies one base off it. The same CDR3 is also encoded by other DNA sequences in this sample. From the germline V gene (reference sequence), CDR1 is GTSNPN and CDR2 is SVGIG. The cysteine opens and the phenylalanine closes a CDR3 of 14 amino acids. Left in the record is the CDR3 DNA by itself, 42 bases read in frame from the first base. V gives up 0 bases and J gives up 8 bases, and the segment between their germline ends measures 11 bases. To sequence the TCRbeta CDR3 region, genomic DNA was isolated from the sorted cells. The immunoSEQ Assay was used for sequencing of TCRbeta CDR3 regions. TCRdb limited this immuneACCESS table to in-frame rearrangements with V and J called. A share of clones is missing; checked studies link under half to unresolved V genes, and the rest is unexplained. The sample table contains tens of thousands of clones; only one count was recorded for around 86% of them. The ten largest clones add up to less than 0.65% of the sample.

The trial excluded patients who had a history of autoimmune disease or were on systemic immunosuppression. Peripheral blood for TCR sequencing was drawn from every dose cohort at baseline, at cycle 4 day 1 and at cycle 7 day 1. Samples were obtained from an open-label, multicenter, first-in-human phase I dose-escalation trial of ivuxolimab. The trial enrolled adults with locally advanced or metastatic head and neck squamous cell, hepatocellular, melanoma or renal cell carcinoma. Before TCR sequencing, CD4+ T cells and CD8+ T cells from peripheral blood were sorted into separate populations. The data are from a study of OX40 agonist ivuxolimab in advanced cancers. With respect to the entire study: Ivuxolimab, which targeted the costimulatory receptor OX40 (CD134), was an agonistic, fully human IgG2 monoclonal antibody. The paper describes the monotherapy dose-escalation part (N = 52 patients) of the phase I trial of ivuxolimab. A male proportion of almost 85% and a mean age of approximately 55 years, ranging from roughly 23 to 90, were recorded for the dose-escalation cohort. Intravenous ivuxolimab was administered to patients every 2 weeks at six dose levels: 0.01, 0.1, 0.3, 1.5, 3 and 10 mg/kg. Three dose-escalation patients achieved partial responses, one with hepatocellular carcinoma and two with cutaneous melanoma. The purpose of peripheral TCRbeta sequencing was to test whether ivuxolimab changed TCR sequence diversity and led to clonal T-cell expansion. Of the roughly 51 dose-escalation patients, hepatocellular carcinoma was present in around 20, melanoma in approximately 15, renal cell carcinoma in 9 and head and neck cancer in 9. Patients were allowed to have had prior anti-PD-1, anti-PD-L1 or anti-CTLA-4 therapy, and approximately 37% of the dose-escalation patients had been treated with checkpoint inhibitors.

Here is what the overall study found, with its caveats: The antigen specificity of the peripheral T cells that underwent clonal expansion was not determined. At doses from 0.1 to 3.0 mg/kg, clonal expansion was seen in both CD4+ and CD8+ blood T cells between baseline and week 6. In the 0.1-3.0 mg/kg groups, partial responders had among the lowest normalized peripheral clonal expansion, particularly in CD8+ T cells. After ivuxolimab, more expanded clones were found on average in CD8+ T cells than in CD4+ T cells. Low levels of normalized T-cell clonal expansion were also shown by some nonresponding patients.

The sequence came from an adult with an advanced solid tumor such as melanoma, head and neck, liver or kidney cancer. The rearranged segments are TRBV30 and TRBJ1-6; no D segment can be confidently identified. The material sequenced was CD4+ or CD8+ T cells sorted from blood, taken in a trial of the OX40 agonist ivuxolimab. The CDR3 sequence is CAWSVRAGDSPLHF. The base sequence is TGTGCCTGGAGTGTCCGGGCTGGGGATTCACCCCTCCACTTT.